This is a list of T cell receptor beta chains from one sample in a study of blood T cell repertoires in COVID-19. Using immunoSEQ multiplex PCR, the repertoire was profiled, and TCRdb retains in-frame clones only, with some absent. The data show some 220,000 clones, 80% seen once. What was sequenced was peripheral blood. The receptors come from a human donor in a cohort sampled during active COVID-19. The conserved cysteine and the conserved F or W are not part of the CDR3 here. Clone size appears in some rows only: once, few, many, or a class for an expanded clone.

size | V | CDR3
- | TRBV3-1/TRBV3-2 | ASSLKTGGSNQPQH
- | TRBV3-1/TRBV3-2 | ASSQRLSYGYT
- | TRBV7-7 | ASSRYSGVVAGELF
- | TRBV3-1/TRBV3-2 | ASSDGGASYNSPLH
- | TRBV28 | ASRYQGQPQH
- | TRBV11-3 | ASSLSRADTQY
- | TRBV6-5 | ASSSPSGSPSYEQY
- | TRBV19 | ASSPKTGINEKLF
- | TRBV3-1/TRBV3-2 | ASSHRTRGRNEQF
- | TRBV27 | ASSPRDYGLTGELF
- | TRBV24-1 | ATTDRVATGELF
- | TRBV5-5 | ASSARQTLSNQPQH
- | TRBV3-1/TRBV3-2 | ASSQDLSAEAF
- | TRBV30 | AWKTTEGSPLH
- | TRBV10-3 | AISNRDRGSYEQY
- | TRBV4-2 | ASSQDTTSGSKSYEQY
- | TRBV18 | ASSPLQGSNEQF
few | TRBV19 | ASMGGVGTEAF
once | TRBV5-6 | ASSELAGARTDTQY
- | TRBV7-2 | ASSLGRSSYEQY
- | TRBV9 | ASSVVRAGPNTGELF
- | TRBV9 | ASSRSGANVLT
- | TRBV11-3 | ASSFSRGDSADTQY
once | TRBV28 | ASSPPGAGGSNQPQH
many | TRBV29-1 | SAGTGENQPQH
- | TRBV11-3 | ASSSGGPDSETQY
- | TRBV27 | ASSLQGKNQPQH
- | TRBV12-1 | ASSFGEGALAKNIQY
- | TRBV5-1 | ASSSGLSTSYEQY
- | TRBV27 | ASSFAGRGGGYT
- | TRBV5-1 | ATREGAESGNTIY
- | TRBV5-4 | ASSFSSGRGETQY
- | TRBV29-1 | SVTGGRRNIQY
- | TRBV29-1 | SVEVRLAGGFYEQY